This T cell receptor (beta chain) appears in the sequencing data of a study of CD8 T cells in ankylosing spondylitis. Study outcomes and limitations: Ankylosing spondylitis blood seemed to carry a telltale TCR beta motif made of under 10 highly homologous variants. It was reported that disease-linked clones were significantly enriched in matched ankylosing spondylitis synovial fluid. Disease-associated clones were CD8+ and fairly uncommon in peripheral blood.

Remarks on this clonotype: The antigen is unknown.

V dropped 4 bases and J dropped 7 bases, with 15 bases sitting between them. Germline CDR1 reads SGHDT; CDR2 reads YYEEEE. The CDR3 contains 14 residues. Each TCR beta library was made by quantitative 5'-RACE that incorporated molecular barcodes. TCRdb re-called the 5' RACE reads through MiXCR, storing one row per CDR3 protein. The table includes around 770,000 distinct CDR3 sequences, 10% to 15% detected once. The V call is TRBV5-6, the J call TRBJ1-5, with D tentatively TRBD1 (5 bases). Material for sequencing was blood, either unsorted or a sorted T cell fraction (not recorded which). The source is a male donor with ankylosing spondylitis. CDR3 residues: CASSQRVGGQPQHF. The CDR3 nucleotides are TGTGCCAGCAGCCAAAGGGTCGGGGGGCAGCCCCAGCATTTT.